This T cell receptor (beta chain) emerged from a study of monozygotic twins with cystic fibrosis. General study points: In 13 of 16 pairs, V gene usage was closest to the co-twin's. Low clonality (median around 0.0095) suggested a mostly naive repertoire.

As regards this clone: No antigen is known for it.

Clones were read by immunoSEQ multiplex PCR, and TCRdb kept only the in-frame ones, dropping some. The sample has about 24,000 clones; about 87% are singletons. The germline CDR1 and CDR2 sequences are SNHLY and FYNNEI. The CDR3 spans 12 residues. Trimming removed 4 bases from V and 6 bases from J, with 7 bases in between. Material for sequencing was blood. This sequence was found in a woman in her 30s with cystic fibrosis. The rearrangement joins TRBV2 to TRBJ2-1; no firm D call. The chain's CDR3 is CASSVGGNEQFF. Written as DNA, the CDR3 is TGTGCCAGCAGTGTCGGCGGCAATGAGCAGTTCTTC.